This T cell receptor (beta chain) comes out of a study of identical twins. This CDR3 has 15 residues. V was pared by 4 bases and J by 3 bases, with 8 bases of the junction left unmatched. Germline assignment: CDR1 SGDLS and CDR2 YYNGEE. This clonotype was detected many times. Its target is unknown. Healthy Caucasians supplied all donations. Notes on the study in general: Conclusions came from cross-sectional statistical analysis, not from following the same donors. Insertion counts were lower in abundant cord blood beta clonotypes, a trend that memory repertoires did not show.

TCRdb passed the 5' RACE reads through MiXCR, listing each CDR3 protein once. Of about 240,000 distinct CDR3 sequences detected, about 10% appear once; the ten largest clones hold over 8%. This sequence originates from a man between 45 and 60 years old in good health. The V call is TRBV9, the J call TRBJ2-3; 7 positions match TRBD2. Sequencing used memory T cells sorted from blood. CDR3 nucleotide sequence: TGTGCCAGCAGCCCCTACGCGGGAGAAACAGATACGCAGTATTTT. This translates into CASSPYAGETDTQYF. Full variable domain (outside the CDR3, taken from reference TRBV9 and TRBJ2-3): DSGVTQTPKHLITATGQRVTLRCSPRSGDLSVYWYQQSLDQGLQFLIQYYNGEERAKGNILERFSAQQFPDLHSELNLSSLELGDSALYFCASSPYAGETDTQYFGPGTRLTVL.